Given below is one TCR beta chain in context. The data were taken from a study of identical twins. One entry per CDR3 protein results from TCRdb running MiXCR on the 5' RACE reads. The sample consists of about 520,000 distinct CDR3 sequences, under 25% of them appearing once. This sample was shared with a second study, whose subject was T cells expressing NK-cell markers.

The clonotype comes from a young woman in good health. The specimen sequenced was CD4+ T cells sorted from blood.

CDR3: CASSGLPGVSYEQYF. Here the CDR3 DNA reads TGTGCCAGCAGCGGGCTACCGGGAGTCTCCTACGAGCAGTACTTC. This chain joins TRBV5-6 and TRBJ2-7, with TRBD2 as a possible D gene (6 bases). The CDR3 is made up of 15 amino acids. V was pared by 4 bases and J by 0 bases, with 14 bases between. The germline CDR1 and CDR2 sequences are SGHDT and YYEEEE.